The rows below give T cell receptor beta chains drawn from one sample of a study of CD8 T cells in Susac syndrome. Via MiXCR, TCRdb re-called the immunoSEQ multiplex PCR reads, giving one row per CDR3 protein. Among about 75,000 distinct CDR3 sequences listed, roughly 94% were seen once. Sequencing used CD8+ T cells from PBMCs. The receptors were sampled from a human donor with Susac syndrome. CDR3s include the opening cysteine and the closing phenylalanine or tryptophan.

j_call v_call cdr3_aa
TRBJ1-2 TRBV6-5 CASSSGEYGYTF
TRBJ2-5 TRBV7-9 CASSSGTAQETQYF
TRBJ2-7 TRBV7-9 CASRGGTYEQYF
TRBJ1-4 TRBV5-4 CASSLGSATNEKLFF
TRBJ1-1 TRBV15 CATSRGGTEAFF
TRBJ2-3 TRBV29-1 CSVEEDNTDTQYF
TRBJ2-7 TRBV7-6 CASSQGRGAYEQYF
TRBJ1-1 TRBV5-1 CASSLASGTEAFF
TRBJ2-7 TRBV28 CASNWGSRNEQYF
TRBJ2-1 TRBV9 CASSVTSGEYNEQFF
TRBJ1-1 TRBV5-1 CASSLLWTGNTEAFF
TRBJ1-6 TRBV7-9 CASSQGLTNSPLHF
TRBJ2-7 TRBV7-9 CASSSPGQGYEQYF
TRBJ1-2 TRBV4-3 CASSQDLRAPNYGYTF
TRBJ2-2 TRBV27 CASTRVQDLTGELFF
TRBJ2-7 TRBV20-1 CSAPTRRAYYEQYF
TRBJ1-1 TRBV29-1 CSVALLPRQGALNTEAFF
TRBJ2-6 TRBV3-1 CASSYEVGGANVLTF
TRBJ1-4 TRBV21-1 CASSKVGTAWGEKLFF
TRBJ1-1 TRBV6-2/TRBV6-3 CASSYRDRTEAFF
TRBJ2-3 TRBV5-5 CASSEVFRTDTQYF
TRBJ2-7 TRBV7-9 CASSGLGGDSYEQYF
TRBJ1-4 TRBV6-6 CASSYSIVQLVQLFF
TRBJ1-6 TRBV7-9 CASSATEGERNSPLHF
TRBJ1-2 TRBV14 CASSLGQGAYGYTF
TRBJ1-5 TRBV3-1 CASSQTRDNQPQHF
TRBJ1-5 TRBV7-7 CASSASVDQPQHF
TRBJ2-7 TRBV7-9 CASSYSGSSSYEQYF
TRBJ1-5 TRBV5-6 CATSLGTGDQPQHF
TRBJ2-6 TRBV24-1 CATSDLITAQGISGANVLTF
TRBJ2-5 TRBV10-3 CAISESTGVETQYF
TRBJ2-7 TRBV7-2 CASSLVGLGEQYF
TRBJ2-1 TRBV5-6 CASGPSMTGEQFF
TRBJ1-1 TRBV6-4 CASSSGRDTEAFF
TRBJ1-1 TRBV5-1 CASSLRGGETEAFF
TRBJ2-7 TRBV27 CASSLDGFYEQYF
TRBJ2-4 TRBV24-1 CATSARGNIQYF
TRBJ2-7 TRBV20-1 CSARDPGGAREQYF
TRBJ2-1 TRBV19 CASSELGTGYNEQFF
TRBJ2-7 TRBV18 CASSPPGTYEQYF
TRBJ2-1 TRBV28 CASSSLAGGRHEQFF
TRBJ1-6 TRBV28 CASSWDRDNSPLHF
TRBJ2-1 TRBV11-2 CASSLGGPATHNEQFF
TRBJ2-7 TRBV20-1 CSARDSSGTFLYEQYF
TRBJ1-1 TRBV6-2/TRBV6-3 CASSLGVNTEAFF
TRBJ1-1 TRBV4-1 CASSQVRGTEAFF
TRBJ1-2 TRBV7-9 CASSLGQVGYGYTF